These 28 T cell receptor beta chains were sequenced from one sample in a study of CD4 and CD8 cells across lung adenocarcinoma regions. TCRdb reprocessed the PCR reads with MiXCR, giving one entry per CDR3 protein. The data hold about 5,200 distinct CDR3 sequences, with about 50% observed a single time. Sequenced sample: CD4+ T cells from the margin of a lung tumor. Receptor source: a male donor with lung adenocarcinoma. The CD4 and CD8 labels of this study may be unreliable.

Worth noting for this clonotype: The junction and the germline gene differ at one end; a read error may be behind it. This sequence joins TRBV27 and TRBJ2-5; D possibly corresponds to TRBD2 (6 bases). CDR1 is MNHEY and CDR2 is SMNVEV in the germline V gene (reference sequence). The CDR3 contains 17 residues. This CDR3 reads CASSAGRGARDQDTQYF. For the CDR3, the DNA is TGTGCCAGCAGTGCGGGCCGCGGGGCCCGTGACCAAGATACCCAGTACTTC.

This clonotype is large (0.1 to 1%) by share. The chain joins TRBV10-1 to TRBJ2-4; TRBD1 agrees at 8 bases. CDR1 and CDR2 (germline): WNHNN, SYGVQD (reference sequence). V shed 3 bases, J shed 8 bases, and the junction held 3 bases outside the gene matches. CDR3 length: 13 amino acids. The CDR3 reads CASSDRGLDIQYF. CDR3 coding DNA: TGCGCCAGCAGTGACAGGGGGCTTGACATTCAGTACTTC.

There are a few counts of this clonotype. In DNA form, the CDR3 reads TGTGCCAGCAGTTTATTTACCGGGACAGGCTCTCCCCTCCACTTT. This gives the protein CASSLFTGTGSPLHF. This chain joins TRBV27 and TRBJ1-6; 8 nucleotides match TRBD1. Germline CDR1 is MNHEY and CDR2 is SMNVEV (reference sequence). The CDR3 runs 15 residues. Trimming cost V 1 base and J 13 bases; bases outside gene matches: 9.

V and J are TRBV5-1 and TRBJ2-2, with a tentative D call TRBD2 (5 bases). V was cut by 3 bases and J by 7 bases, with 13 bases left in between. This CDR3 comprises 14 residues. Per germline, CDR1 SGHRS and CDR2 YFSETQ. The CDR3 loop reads CASSSDSMNGELFF. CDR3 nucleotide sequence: TGCGCCAGCAGCTCGGACTCGATGAACGGGGAGCTGTTTTTT.

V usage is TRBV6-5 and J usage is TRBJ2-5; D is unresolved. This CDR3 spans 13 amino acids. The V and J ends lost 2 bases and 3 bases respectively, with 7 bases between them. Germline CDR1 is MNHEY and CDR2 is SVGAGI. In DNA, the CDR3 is TGTGCCAGCAGTTACGGGCCTGAAGAGACCCAGTACTTC. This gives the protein CASSYGPEETQYF.

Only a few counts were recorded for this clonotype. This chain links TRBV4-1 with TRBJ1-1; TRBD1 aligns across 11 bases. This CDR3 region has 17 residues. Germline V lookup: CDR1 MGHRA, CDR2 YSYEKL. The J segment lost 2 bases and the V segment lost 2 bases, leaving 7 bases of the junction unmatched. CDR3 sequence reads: CASSQRDRGGGNTEAFF. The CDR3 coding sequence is TGCGCCAGCAGCCAAAGGGACAGGGGGGGAGGAAACACTGAAGCTTTCTTT.

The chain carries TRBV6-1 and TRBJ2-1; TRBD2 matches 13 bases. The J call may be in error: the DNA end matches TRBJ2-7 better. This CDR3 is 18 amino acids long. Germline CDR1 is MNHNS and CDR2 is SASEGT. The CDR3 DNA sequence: TGTGCCAGCAGTGAGGCGACTAGCGGGAGGTTCGGGGCGCGGGAGCAGTACTTC. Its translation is CASSEATSGRFGAREQYF.

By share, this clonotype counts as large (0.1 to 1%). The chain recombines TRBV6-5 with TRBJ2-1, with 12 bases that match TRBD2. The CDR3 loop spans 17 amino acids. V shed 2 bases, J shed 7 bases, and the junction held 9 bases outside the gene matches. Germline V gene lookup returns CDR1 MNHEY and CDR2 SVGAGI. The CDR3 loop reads CASSYPSTSGSRNEQFF. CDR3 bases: TGTGCCAGCAGTTACCCGTCGACTAGCGGGAGTAGAAATGAGCAGTTCTTC.

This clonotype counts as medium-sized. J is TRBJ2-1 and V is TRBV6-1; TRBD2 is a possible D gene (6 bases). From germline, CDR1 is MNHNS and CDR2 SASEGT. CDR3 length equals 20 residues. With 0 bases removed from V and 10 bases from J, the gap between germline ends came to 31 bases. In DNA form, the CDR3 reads TGTGCCAGCAGTGAAGCGGCGAGTCCCCTCTTTGCGGGGACCCCGGCCGAGCAGTTCTTC. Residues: CASSEAASPLFAGTPAEQFF.

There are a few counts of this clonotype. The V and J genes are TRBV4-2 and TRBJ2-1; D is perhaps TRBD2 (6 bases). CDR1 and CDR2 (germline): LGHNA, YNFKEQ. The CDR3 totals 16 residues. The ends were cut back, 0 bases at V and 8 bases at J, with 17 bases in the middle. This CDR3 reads CASSQDHTSLDDEQFF. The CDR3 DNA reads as TGTGCCAGCAGCCAAGATCATACTAGCCTAGACGATGAGCAGTTCTTC.

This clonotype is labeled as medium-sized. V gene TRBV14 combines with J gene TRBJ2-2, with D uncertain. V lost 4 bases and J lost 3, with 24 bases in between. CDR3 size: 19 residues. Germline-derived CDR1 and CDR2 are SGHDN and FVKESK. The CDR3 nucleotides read TGTGCCAGCAGCCTCTCCAACCGTCGGGTGGCTCGAGACACCGGGGAGCTGTTTTTT. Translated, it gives CASSLSNRRVARDTGELFF.

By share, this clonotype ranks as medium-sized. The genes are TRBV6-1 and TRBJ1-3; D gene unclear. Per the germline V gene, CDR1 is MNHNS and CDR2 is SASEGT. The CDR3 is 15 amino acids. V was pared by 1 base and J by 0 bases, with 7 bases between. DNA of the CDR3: TGTGCCAGCAGTGAAGAGAAGGGCTCTGGAAACACCATATATTTT. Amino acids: CASSEEKGSGNTIYF.

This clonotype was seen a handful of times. Here the CDR3 reads CASSSPGPRNEQFF. In nucleotides, the CDR3 is TGTGCCAGCAGCTCCCCGGGACCCAGGAATGAGCAGTTCTTC. The chain is built from TRBV4-2 and TRBJ2-1; either TRBD1 or TRBD2 may fit D (5 bases each). The CDR3 has 14 amino acids. V was clipped by 5 bases and J by 7 bases, with 15 bases between them. Looked up from germline, CDR1 is LGHNA and CDR2 is YNFKEQ.

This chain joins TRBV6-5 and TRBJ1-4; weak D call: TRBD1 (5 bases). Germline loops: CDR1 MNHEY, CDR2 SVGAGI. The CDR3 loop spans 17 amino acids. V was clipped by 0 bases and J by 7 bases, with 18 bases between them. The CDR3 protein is CASSYSFFGTGGEKLFF. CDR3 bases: TGTGCCAGCAGTTACTCCTTCTTTGGAACAGGAGGTGAAAAACTGTTTTTT.

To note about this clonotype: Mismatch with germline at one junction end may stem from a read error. The CDR3 protein is CASSSEGSGEQFF. CDR3 sequence (DNA): TGTGCCAGCAGTTCTGAGGGGTCGGGGGAGCAGTTTTTC. The chain employs TRBV6-5 and TRBJ2-1; a possible D gene is TRBD2 (6 bases). Germline V CDR1 and CDR2: MNHEY, SVGAGI. This CDR3 has 13 amino acids.

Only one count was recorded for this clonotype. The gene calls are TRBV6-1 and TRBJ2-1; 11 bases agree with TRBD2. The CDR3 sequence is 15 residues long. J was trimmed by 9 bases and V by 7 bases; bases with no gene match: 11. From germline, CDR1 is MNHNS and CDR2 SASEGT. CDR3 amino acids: CASKPNLAGGSEQFF. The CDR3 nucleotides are TGTGCCAGCAAACCCAATCTAGCGGGAGGAAGTGAGCAGTTCTTC.

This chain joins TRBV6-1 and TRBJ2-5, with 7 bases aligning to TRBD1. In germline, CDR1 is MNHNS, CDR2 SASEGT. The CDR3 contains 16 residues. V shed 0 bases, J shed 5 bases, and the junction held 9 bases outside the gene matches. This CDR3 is CASSEARDSLWETQYF. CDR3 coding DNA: TGTGCCAGCAGTGAAGCAAGGGACAGTCTCTGGGAGACCCAGTACTTC.

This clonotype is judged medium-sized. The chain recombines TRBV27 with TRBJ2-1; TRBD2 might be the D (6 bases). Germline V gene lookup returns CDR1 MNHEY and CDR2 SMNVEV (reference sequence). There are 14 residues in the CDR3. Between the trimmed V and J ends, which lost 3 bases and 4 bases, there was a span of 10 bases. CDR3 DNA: TGTGCCAGCAGTTTGGCGGGAAGGTACAATGAGCAGTTCTTC. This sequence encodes CASSLAGRYNEQFF.

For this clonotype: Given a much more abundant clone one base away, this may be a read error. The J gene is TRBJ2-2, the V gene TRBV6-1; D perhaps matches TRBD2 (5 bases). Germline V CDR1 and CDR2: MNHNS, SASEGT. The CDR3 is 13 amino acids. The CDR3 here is CASQNTGNGELSF. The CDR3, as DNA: TGTGCCAGCCAAAATACTGGGAACGGGGAGCTGTCTTTT.

DNA of the CDR3: TGTGCCAGCACTGATTTCCGGACAGGGGAAGAGACCCAGTACTTC. Protein sequence: CASTDFRTGEETQYF. The V gene is TRBV27, the J gene TRBJ2-1, with 9 bases identical to TRBD1. The J call may not be correct, given that the DNA end is closer to TRBJ2-5. CDR3 length: 15 amino acids. Looked up from germline, CDR1 is MNHEY and CDR2 is SMNVEV (reference sequence).

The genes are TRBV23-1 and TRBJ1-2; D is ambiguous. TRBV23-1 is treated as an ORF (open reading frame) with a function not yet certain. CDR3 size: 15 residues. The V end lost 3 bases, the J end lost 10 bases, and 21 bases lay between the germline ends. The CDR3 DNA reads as TGCGCCAGCAGTCACAAGGCTGTGACAAATCCTTTCTACACCTTC. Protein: CASSHKAVTNPFYTF.

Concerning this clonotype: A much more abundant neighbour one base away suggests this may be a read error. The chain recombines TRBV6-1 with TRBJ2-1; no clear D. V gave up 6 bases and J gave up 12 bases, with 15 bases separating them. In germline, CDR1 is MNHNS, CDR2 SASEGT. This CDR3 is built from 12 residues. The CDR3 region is CASRSSSDAQFF. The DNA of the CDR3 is TGTGCCAGCAGATCTTCGTCCGATGCGCAGTTCTTC.

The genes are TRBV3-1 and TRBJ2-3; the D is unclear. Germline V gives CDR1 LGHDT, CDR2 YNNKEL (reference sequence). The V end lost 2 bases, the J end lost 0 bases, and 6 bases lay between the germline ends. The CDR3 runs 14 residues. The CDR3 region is CASSQKASTDTQYF. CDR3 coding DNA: TGTGCCAGCAGCCAAAAAGCCAGCACAGATACGCAGTATTTT.

The CDR3 DNA reads as TGTGCCAGCAGTCGACTAGCGGGAGGGTTACGCTCCTACAATGAGCAGTTCTTC. As protein: CASSRLAGGLRSYNEQFF. The rearrangement links TRBV12-3 or TRBV12-4 to TRBJ2-1; 14 nucleotides align to TRBD2. This CDR3 has 18 residues. J was trimmed by 0 bases and V by 5 bases; bases with no gene match: 6.

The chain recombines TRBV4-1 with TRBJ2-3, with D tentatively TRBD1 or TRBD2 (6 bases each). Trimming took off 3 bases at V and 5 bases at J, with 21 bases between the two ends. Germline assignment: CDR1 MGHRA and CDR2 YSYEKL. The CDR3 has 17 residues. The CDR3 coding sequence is TGCGCCAGCAGCCAGGATTGGGGGGCAGGTGACAAAGATACGCAGTATTTT. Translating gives CASSQDWGAGDKDTQYF.

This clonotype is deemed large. Written as DNA, the CDR3 is TGTGCCAGCAGTGAAGGAACAGGGTCAGATACGCAGTATTTT. Encoded protein: CASSEGTGSDTQYF. The genes are TRBV6-1 and TRBJ2-3; D is perhaps TRBD1 (6 bases). CDR3 size: 14 residues. The V gene lost 1 base and the J gene lost 4 bases, with 9 bases spanning the gap. Germline CDR1 reads MNHNS; CDR2 reads SASEGT.

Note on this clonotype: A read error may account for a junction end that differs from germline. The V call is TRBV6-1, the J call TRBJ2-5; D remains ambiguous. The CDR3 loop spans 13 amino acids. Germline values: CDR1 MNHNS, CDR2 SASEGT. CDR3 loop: CASSPPGSYVQNF. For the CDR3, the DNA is TGTGCCAGCAGCCCCCCTGGCTCCTACGTGCAGAACTTC.

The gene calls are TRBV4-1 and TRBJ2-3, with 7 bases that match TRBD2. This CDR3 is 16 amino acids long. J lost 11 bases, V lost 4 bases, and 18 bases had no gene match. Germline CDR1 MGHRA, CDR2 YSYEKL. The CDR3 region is CASSPTGGRAKNMQYF. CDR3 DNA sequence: TGCGCCAGCAGCCCGACGGGCGGGAGAGCCAAAAACATGCAGTATTTT.